Below, 17 T cell receptor beta chains from the same sample are listed, as sequenced in a study of cytomegalovirus exposure and HLA in healthy donors. PCR primers comprised 60 Vbeta and 13 Jbeta primers. Using immunoSEQ multiplex PCR, the repertoire was profiled, and TCRdb retains in-frame clones only, with some absent. This sample has over 150,000 clones; 82% occur once, and the top ten carry 0.098%. The sequencing sample was made of PBMCs. These receptor sequences come from a boy aged 2-9 years in good health and CMV-seronegative.

The gene calls are TRBV9 and TRBJ2-1; D might be TRBD1 (6 bases). This CDR3 contains 15 residues. Deletions cut 2 bases from V and 4 bases from J, with 13 bases between. CDR1 and CDR2 from the germline V gene are SGDLS and YYNGEE. CDR3 sequence (DNA): TGTGCCAGCAGCGTTTCAGGGGTGGGGTACAATGAGCAGTTCTTC. It yields the protein CASSVSGVGYNEQFF.

The chain employs TRBV11-2 and TRBJ2-7, with D maybe TRBD1 (5 bases). This CDR3 has 13 amino acids. Trimming pared 4 bases from V and 3 bases from J, leaving 10 bases between. Germline V lookup: CDR1 SGHAT, CDR2 FQNNGV. CDR3 protein: CASSSRQNYEQYF. CDR3 DNA: TGTGCCAGCAGCTCTAGACAGAACTACGAGCAGTACTTC.

This clone came up once. This rearrangement joins TRBV4-1 to TRBJ2-7; the match to TRBD2 covers 9 bases. The CDR3 sequence is 15 residues long. Trimming at V came to 6 bases and at J to 2 bases, leaving 8 bases not matched to a gene. CDR1 and CDR2 from the germline V gene are MGHRA and YSYEKL. CDR3 in DNA: TGCGCCAGCAGTTTAAGCGGGGGGCCGGCCTACGAGCAGTACTTC. Protein product: CASSLSGGPAYEQYF.

The rearrangement uses TRBV7-3 and TRBJ1-3; D is perhaps TRBD1 (5 bases). The CDR3 is made up of 13 amino acids. The V gene's germline CDR1 is SGHTA and CDR2 FQGTGA. V dropped 5 bases and J dropped 8 bases, with 13 bases sitting between them. DNA of the CDR3: TGTGCCAGCAGCCCCAACTCGGGGGACACCATATATTTT. Protein product: CASSPNSGDTIYF.

In its sample, this clone was seen a few times. V is TRBV15 and J is TRBJ2-5; D remains ambiguous. The CDR3 contains 15 residues. The germline CDR1 and CDR2 sequences are LNHNV and YYDKDF (reference sequence). Trimming took 0 bases from V and 5 from J, leaving 13 bases between them. The DNA of the CDR3 is TGTGCCACCAGCAGAGATCCGTCGGTCGGGGAGACCCAGTACTTC. Protein product: CATSRDPSVGETQYF.

The CDR3 protein is CANRPDRGPTDTQYF. CDR3 nucleotide sequence: TGTGCCAACAGACCAGACAGGGGGCCTACAGATACGCAGTATTTT. The genes are TRBV19 and TRBJ2-3; 10 bases align to TRBD1. Germline V gene data show CDR1 as LNHDA and CDR2 as SQIVND (reference sequence). The CDR3 is 15 amino acids. J was trimmed by 3 bases and V by 10 bases; bases with no gene match: 10.

The gene calls are TRBV18 and TRBJ1-6; D gene ambiguous. V was cut by 3 bases and J by 0 bases, with 6 bases left in between. This CDR3 spans 15 amino acids. Germline V lookup: CDR1 KGHSH, CDR2 LQKENI. The CDR3 DNA is TGTGCCAGCTCACCGATGAGCTCCTATAATTCACCCCTCCACTTT. Its translation is CASSPMSSYNSPLHF.

The V gene is TRBV2, the J gene TRBJ1-2; TRBD1 might be the D (6 bases). The length of the CDR3 is 13 residues. Per germline, CDR1 SNHLY and CDR2 FYNNEI. Trimming stripped 6 bases from V and 6 bases from J, with 14 bases between. The CDR3 nucleotides read TGTGCCAGCAGCGAAACAGGGAGCGATGGCTACACCTTC. Amino acid sequence: CASSETGSDGYTF.

This clone has more than one count but fewer than ten. The V and J genes are TRBV7-2 and TRBJ2-5; possible D gene TRBD1, 7 bases. The germline V and J ends were trimmed by 5 bases and 4 bases, with 14 bases remaining between them. Germline V gives CDR1 SGHTA, CDR2 FQGNSA. CDR3 length: 14 amino acids. CDR3 bases: TGTGCCAGCAGCCCGAGTCAGGGGGGAGAGACCCAGTACTTC. Translation gives CASSPSQGGETQYF.

The CDR3 sequence is CASSFTFRDRGGEKLFF. The CDR3 nucleotides read TGTGCCAGCAGCTTTACATTCCGGGACAGGGGAGGTGAAAAACTGTTTTTT. The rearrangement uses TRBV7-9 and TRBJ1-4, with 10 bases that match TRBD1. The V segment lost 3 bases and the J segment 7 bases; nucleotides outside the gene matches: 11. This CDR3 region has 17 residues. Germline CDR1 and CDR2: SEHNR and FQNEAQ (reference sequence).

The chain joins TRBV9 to TRBJ2-7, with D perhaps matching TRBD1 (5 bases). V was cut by 0 bases and J by 0 bases, with 7 bases left in between. The CDR3 runs to 14 residues. Per germline, CDR1 SGDLS and CDR2 YYNGEE. The CDR3 DNA reads as TGTGCCAGCAGCGTAGGACAGATCTCCTACGAGCAGTACTTC. Encoded protein: CASSVGQISYEQYF.

This chain links TRBV7-2 with TRBJ1-6; D unresolved. Between the trimmed V and J ends, which lost 6 bases and 0 bases, there was a span of 3 bases. CDR3 size: 13 residues. Germline assignment: CDR1 SGHTA and CDR2 FQGNSA. Here the CDR3 reads CASRSSYNSPLHF. CDR3 DNA: TGTGCCAGCAGGAGCTCCTATAATTCACCCCTCCACTTT. Full variable domain (missing parts from reference TRBV7-2 and TRBJ1-6): GAGVSQSPSNKVTEKGKDVELRCDPISGHTALYWYRQSLGQGLEFLIYFQGNSAPDKSGLPSDRFSAERTGGSVSTLTIQRTQQEDSAVYLCASRSSYNSPLHFGNGTRLTVT.

The chain links TRBV5-5 to TRBJ2-7, with D maybe TRBD1 (6 bases). There are 15 residues in the CDR3. With 0 bases removed from V and 3 bases from J, the gap between germline ends came to 13 bases. The V gene's germline CDR1 is SGHKS and CDR2 YYEKEE (reference sequence). CDR3 in DNA: TGTGCCAGCAGCTTGGCCCTCGGGACATTCTACGAGCAGTACTTC. Protein: CASSLALGTFYEQYF.

The chain uses TRBV4-3 and TRBJ2-7; the D gene is possibly TRBD2 (7 bases). From germline, CDR1 is LGHNA and CDR2 YSLEER. The CDR3 spans 16 residues. Between the trimmed V and J ends, which lost 0 bases and 5 bases, there was a span of 17 bases. The CDR3 nucleotides read TGCGCCAGCAGCCAAGATAGTAGGGGGGGCCGCGACGAGCAGTACTTC. It encodes CASSQDSRGGRDEQYF.

Comment on this clone: The same CDR3 arises from other DNA sequences in this sample as well. The chain links TRBV5-1 to TRBJ1-4; tentative D call: TRBD1 (5 bases). V was pared by 0 bases and J by 5 bases, with 11 bases between. The CDR3 spans 15 residues. CDR1 and CDR2 (germline): SGHRS, YFSETQ. In nucleotides, the CDR3 is TGCGCCAGCAGCTTGGCCGGGCAGGGCAATGAAAAACTGTTTTTT. Its translation: CASSLAGQGNEKLFF.

The CDR3: CASSLGSGLQEAFF. The CDR3 nucleotides read TGTGCCAGCAGCTTGGGGTCAGGGCTCCAAGAAGCTTTCTTT. The chain is built from TRBV7-2 and TRBJ1-1, with D perhaps TRBD1 (5 bases). This CDR3 has 14 residues. With 3 bases removed from V and 8 bases from J, the gap between germline ends came to 16 bases. Germline V gene lookup returns CDR1 SGHTA and CDR2 FQGNSA.

CDR3 bases: TGTGCCAGCAGCTTACTTCGCGGGGGCCCTTACAATGAGCAGTTCTTC. Its protein product is CASSLLRGGPYNEQFF. The chain is built from TRBV7-9 and TRBJ2-1; D may be TRBD2 (7 bases). This CDR3 is built from 16 residues. CDR1 SEHNR and CDR2 FQNEAQ come from the germline V gene (reference sequence). V was trimmed by 2 bases and J by 4 bases, leaving 15 bases between them.